Each of the 17 T cell receptor beta chains below was sequenced from the same sample in a study of blood T cell repertoires in COVID-19. The data were produced by immunoSEQ multiplex PCR, yet TCRdb's version contains in-frame clones alone and is incomplete. Of 300,000 to 400,000 clones listed, around 87% are singletons. The sequenced material came from peripheral blood. The receptors were gathered from a woman aged 45-60 years with COVID-19, enrolled during active disease.

The J gene is TRBJ2-7, the V gene TRBV19; D is uncertain. Germline V gene data show CDR1 as LNHDA and CDR2 as SQIVND (reference sequence). This CDR3 is built from 13 residues. The V gene lost 5 bases and the J gene lost 3 bases, with 11 bases spanning the gap. CDR3 in DNA: TGTGCCAGTAGTTTCGCCCCTAACTACGAGCAGTACTTC. This gives the protein CASSFAPNYEQYF.

The chain has TRBV19 and TRBJ1-5; D not resolved. The V end lost 9 bases, the J end lost 0 bases, and 9 bases lay between the germline ends. Germline CDR1 reads LNHDA; CDR2 reads SQIVND (reference sequence). There are 13 residues in the CDR3. The CDR3 DNA reads TGTGCCAGCGGGGTCTATAGCAATCAGCCCCAGCATTTT. Protein sequence: CASGVYSNQPQHF.

The chain has TRBV15 and TRBJ1-1; perhaps TRBD1 as D (5 bases). The germline V and J ends were trimmed by 0 bases and 5 bases, with 13 bases remaining between them. The germline V gene has CDR1 LNHNV and CDR2 YYDKDF (reference sequence). The CDR3 runs 15 residues. CDR3 nucleotide sequence: TGTGCCACCAGCAGAGACCCTGGGGCAGGGACTGAAGCTTTCTTT. Amino acids: CATSRDPGAGTEAFF. The full variable domain, its missing parts supplied by reference TRBV15 and TRBJ1-1, is DAMVIQNPRYQVTQFGKPVTLSCSQTLNHNVMYWYQQKSSQAPKLLFHYYDKDFNNEADTPDNFQSRRPNTSFCFLDIRSPGLGDTAMYLCATSRDPGAGTEAFFGQGTRLTVV.

Details on this clone: One end of the junction varies from germline; a read error may be responsible. The CDR3 nucleotides read TGTGCCTGGGGGCTGGGACAGGGCGGAATTTTT. Translated, it gives CAWGLGQGGIF. The chain uses TRBV30 and TRBJ1-4; 9 bases map to TRBD1. The CDR3 consists of 11 residues. Germline CDR1 reads GTSNPN; CDR2 reads SVGIG (reference sequence).

This chain joins TRBV24-1 and TRBJ2-2; 8 positions agree with TRBD1. This CDR3 spans 16 amino acids. Trimming at V came to 9 bases and at J to 1 base, leaving 9 bases not matched to a gene. CDR1 and CDR2 (germline): KGHDR, SFDVKD. DNA for the CDR3: TGTGCCACCCAACTCACCGGGACAGGGAACACCGGGGAGCTGTTTTTT. This translates into CATQLTGTGNTGELFF.

The genes are TRBV4-2 and TRBJ2-1, with 7 bases aligning to TRBD1. Germline V gene data show CDR1 as LGHNA and CDR2 as YNFKEQ. With 0 bases clipped from V and 4 bases from J, the junction kept 9 bases outside the gene matches. The CDR3 sequence is 17 residues long. The CDR3 DNA is TGTGCCAGCAGCCAAGACCCGATCGGGACAGCATACAATGAGCAGTTCTTC. This codes for CASSQDPIGTAYNEQFF.

The chain carries TRBV18 and TRBJ1-5; D gene ambiguous. The ends were cut back, 2 bases at V and 2 bases at J, with 10 bases in the middle. The CDR3 covers 15 residues. Germline assignment: CDR1 KGHSH and CDR2 LQKENI. The CDR3 DNA reads as TGTGCCAGCTCACCAGAGGGATTAGGCAATCAGCCCCAGCATTTT. Protein: CASSPEGLGNQPQHF.

The chain employs TRBV24-1 and TRBJ2-5; D unresolved. The germline V gene has CDR1 KGHDR and CDR2 SFDVKD. The CDR3 sequence is 14 residues long. V dropped 2 bases and J dropped 7 bases, with 13 bases sitting between them. The CDR3, as DNA: TGTGCCACCAGTGATTCGGCCAGACATACGACCCAGTACTTC. Protein: CATSDSARHTTQYF.

The chain joins TRBV6-2 or TRBV6-3 to TRBJ2-7; possible D gene TRBD2, 7 bases. Germline CDR1 reads MNHEY; CDR2 reads SVGEGT. The CDR3 runs 14 residues. V was cut by 3 bases and J by 2 bases, with 11 bases left in between. The CDR3 nucleotides are TGTGCCAGCAGTTATCGCGGGGGCCCCTACGAGCAGTACTTC. Residues: CASSYRGGPYEQYF.

Only one count was recorded for this clone. The CDR3 protein is CASSLAGVYGNQPQHF. In DNA form, the CDR3 reads TGTGCCAGCAGCCTGGCAGGGGTTTACGGCAATCAGCCCCAGCATTTT. The rearrangement links TRBV5-6 to TRBJ1-5, with a possible D match to TRBD1 (6 bases). Germline values: CDR1 SGHDT, CDR2 YYEEEE. The V end lost 4 bases, the J end lost 2 bases, and 16 bases lay between the germline ends. This CDR3 has 16 amino acids.

V usage is TRBV28 and J usage is TRBJ2-7; 9 bases map to TRBD1. J lost 1 base, V lost 4 bases, and 5 bases had no gene match. Looked up from germline, CDR1 is MDHEN and CDR2 is SYDVKM. The CDR3 sequence is 15 residues long. The CDR3 loop reads CASSSGTGFSYEQYF. CDR3 bases: TGTGCCAGCAGTTCCGGGACAGGGTTTTCCTACGAGCAGTACTTC.

The chain links TRBV19 to TRBJ1-1; 9 nucleotides agree with TRBD1. Trimming cost V 6 bases and J 5 bases; bases outside gene matches: 4. Germline assignment: CDR1 LNHDA and CDR2 SQIVND (reference sequence). The CDR3 has 13 residues. CDR3 in DNA: TGTGCCAGTAGGAACAGGGGGCTTACTGAAGCTTTCTTT. This codes for CASRNRGLTEAFF.

The chain couples TRBV7-9 to TRBJ2-2; no clear D gene. V lost 3 bases to trimming and J lost 8 bases, with 22 bases between them. The CDR3 runs to 17 residues. Germline V gene data show CDR1 as SEHNR and CDR2 as FQNEAQ (reference sequence). The CDR3 nucleotides read TGTGCCAGCAGCTTGGCAAATCGTCGGCAGGTCCCGGGGGAGCTGTTTTTT. Its translation: CASSLANRRQVPGELFF.

This clone was recorded once. V and J are TRBV4-2 and TRBJ1-2, with 7 nucleotides matching TRBD1. V shed 0 bases and J 7 bases; nucleotides not matched to a gene: 2. CDR1 is LGHNA and CDR2 is YNFKEQ in the germline V gene. The CDR3 runs 13 residues. In DNA form, the CDR3 reads TGTGCCAGCAGCCAAGACAGGGGGGCTGGCTACACCTTC. This encodes CASSQDRGAGYTF.

The V and J genes are TRBV30 and TRBJ2-1; 8 bases are shared with TRBD2. The CDR3 contains 15 residues. After removal of 0 bases from V and 3 bases from J, the junction contained 4 bases not matched to a gene. Germline CDR1 is GTSNPN and CDR2 is SVGIG (reference sequence). CDR3 coding DNA: TGTGCCTGGAGTGTAACACTAGCGGTCTACAATGAGCAGTTCTTC. It is translated as CAWSVTLAVYNEQFF.

The genes are TRBV7-2 and TRBJ2-7; D perhaps matches TRBD1 (5 bases). Germline values: CDR1 SGHTA, CDR2 FQGNSA. The CDR3 covers 19 residues. Trimming left V 3 bases short and J 2 bases short, with 26 bases between. This CDR3 is CASSLGPRGNYNSTYEQYF. In DNA form, the CDR3 reads TGTGCCAGCAGCTTGGGGCCCCGTGGCAACTACAATTCAACCTACGAGCAGTACTTC.

The chain links TRBV11-2 to TRBJ2-7; the D gene is possibly TRBD2 (6 bases). The CDR3 contains 14 residues. Trimming shortened V by 5 bases and J by 3 bases, and 14 bases separated the two germline ends. Germline V gene sequence: CDR1 SGHAT, CDR2 FQNNGV. In DNA form, the CDR3 reads TGTGCCAGCAGCCCGCGGTTCGGGAGCTACGAGCAGTACTTC. Protein sequence: CASSPRFGSYEQYF.